This T cell receptor beta chain comes out of a study of siplizumab effects on memory and regulatory T cells. Study-level results: Confirmation that proliferating Tregs from siplizumab cultures had suppressive function was not obtained. Researchers could not give a naive or memory phenotype to roughly 75-95% of proliferating CD4+ or CD8+ clones.

Germline V gene data show CDR1 as SEHNR and CDR2 as FQNEAQ (reference sequence). The CDR3 loop spans 13 amino acids. Trimming removed 5 bases from V and 4 bases from J, with 11 bases in between. Data came from immunoSEQ multiplex PCR; TCRdb stores just in-frame clones and leaves some out. In the table there are around 100,000 clones, 92% of which are singletons. In the case of this clone: What it binds is unknown.

The chain recombines TRBV7-9 with TRBJ2-5; D is unclear. The receptor was derived from a human donor in good health. The sample consisted of CD4+ T cells sorted from blood. The CDR3 bases are TGTGCCAGCAGCCCAGTGGGAAGAGAGACCCAGTACTTC. Translating it yields CASSPVGRETQYF.